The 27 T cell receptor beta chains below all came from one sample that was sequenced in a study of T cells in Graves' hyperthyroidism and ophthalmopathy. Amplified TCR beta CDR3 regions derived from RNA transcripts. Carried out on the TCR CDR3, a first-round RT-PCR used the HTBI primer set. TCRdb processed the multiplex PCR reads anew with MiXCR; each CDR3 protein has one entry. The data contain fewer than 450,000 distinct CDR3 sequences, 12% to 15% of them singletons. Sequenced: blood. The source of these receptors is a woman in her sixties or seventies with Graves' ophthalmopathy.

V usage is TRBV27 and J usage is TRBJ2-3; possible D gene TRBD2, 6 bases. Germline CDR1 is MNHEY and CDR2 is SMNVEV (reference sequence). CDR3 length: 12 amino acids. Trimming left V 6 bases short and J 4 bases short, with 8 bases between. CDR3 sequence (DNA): TGTGCCAGCAGGACTAGGGCAGATACGCAGTATTTT. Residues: CASRTRADTQYF.

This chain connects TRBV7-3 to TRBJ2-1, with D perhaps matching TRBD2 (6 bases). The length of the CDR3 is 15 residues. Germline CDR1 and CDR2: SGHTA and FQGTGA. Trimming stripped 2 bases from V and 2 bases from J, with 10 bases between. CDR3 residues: CASSLLLAAYNEQFF. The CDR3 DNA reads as TGTGCCAGCAGCTTACTACTAGCTGCCTACAATGAGCAGTTCTTC.

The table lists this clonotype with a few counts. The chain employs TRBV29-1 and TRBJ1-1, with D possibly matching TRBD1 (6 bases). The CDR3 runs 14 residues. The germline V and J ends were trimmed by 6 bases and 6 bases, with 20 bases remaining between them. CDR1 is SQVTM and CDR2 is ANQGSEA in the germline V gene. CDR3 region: CSVLGGHSLAEAFF. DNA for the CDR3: TGCAGCGTCCTGGGGGGGCACTCCCTCGCTGAAGCTTTCTTT.

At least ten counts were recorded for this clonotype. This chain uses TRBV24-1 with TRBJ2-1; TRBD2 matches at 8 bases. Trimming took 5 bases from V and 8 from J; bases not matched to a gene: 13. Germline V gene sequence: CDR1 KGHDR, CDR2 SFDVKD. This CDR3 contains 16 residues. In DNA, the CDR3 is TGTGCCACCAGTGCCCAGACGGGGGGGGGGCTGTATGAGCAGTTCTTC. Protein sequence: CATSAQTGGGLYEQFF.

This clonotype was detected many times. The CDR3 DNA reads as TGCAGTGCCCCGGCGACTAGCGGGAGGGCAGGGCAAGAGACCCAGTACTTC. It yields the protein CSAPATSGRAGQETQYF. The chain combines TRBV20-1 with TRBJ2-5; 14 bases are shared with TRBD2. The CDR3 covers 17 residues. After removal of 6 bases from V and 2 bases from J, the junction contained 11 bases not matched to a gene. The germline V gene has CDR1 DFQATT and CDR2 SNEGSKA (reference sequence).

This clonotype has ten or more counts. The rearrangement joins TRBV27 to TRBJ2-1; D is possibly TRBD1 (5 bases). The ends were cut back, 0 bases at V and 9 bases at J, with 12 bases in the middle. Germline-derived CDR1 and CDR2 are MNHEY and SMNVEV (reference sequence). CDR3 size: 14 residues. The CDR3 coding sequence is TGTGCCAGCAGTTTATCGTCAGGGATCGTTGAGCAGTTCTTC. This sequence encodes CASSLSSGIVEQFF.

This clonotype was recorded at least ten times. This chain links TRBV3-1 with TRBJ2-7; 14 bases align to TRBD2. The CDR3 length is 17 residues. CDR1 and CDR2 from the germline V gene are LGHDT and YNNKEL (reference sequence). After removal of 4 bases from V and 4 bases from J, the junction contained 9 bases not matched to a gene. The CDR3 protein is CASSPARTSGRTYEQYF. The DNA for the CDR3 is TGTGCCAGCAGCCCTGCTCGGACTAGCGGGAGGACGTACGAGCAGTACTTC.

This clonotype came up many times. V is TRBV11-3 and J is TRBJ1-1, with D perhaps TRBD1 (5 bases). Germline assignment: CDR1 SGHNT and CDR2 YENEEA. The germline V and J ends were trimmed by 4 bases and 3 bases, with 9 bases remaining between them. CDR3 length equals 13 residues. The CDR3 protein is CASSSGTDTEAFF. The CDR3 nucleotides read TGTGCCAGCAGCTCAGGGACCGACACTGAAGCTTTCTTT. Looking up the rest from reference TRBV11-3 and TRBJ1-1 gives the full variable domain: EAGVVQSPRYKIIEKKQPVAFWCNPISGHNTLYWYLQNLGQGPELLIRYENEEAVDDSQLPKDRFSAERLKGVDSTLKIQPAELGDSAVYLCASSSGTDTEAFFGQGTRLTVV.

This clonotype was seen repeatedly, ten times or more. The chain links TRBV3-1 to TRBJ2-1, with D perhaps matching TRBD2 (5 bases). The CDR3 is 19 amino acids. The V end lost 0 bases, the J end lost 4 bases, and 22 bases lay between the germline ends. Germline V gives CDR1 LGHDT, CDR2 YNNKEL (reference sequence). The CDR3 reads CASSQEVLRFRTSYNEQFF. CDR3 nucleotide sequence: TGTGCCAGCAGCCAAGAGGTCCTTCGTTTTCGGACTTCATACAATGAGCAGTTCTTC.

The CDR3 loop reads CAPKPGQGDSNQPQHF. Here the CDR3 DNA reads TGTGCCCCAAAACCGGGACAGGGGGATAGCAATCAGCCCCAGCATTTT. The chain links TRBV30 to TRBJ1-5, with 11 bases identical to TRBD1. Germline V gene data show CDR1 as GTSNPN and CDR2 as SVGIG (reference sequence). This CDR3 comprises 16 residues. The junction had 9 bases not matched to a gene; V was cut back by 8 bases and J by 0 bases.

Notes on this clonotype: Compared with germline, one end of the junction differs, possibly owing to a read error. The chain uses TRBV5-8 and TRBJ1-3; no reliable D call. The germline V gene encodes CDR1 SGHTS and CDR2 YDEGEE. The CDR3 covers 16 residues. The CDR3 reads CVSSLDRARSGNTIYF. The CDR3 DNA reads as TGTGTCAGCAGCTTGGATAGGGCCCGCTCTGGAAACACCATATATTTT.

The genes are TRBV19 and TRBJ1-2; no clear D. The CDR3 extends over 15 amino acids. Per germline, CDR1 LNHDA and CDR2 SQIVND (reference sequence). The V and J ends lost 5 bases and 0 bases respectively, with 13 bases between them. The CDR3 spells CASSPEAAANYGYTF. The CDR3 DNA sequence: TGTGCCAGTAGTCCCGAGGCGGCAGCTAACTATGGCTACACCTTC.

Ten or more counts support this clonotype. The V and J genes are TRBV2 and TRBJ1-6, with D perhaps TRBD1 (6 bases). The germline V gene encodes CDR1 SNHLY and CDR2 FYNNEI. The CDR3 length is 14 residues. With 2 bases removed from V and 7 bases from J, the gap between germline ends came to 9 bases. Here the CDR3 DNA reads TGTGCCAGCAGTGAACAGGGGTTCAATTCACCCCTCCACTTT. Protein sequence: CASSEQGFNSPLHF.

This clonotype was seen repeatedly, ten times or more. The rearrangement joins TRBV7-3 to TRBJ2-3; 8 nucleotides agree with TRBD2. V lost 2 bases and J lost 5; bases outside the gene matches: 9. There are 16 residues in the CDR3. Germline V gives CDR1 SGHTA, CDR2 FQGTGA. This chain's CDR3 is CASSLAGGSHIDTQYF. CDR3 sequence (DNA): TGTGCCAGCAGCTTAGCGGGAGGATCCCACATAGATACGCAGTATTTT.

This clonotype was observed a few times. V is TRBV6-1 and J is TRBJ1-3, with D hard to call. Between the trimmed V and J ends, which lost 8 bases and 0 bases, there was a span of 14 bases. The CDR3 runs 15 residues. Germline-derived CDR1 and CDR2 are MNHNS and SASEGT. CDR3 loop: CASSGRTFSGNTIYF. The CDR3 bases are TGTGCCAGCTCCGGACGGACGTTCTCTGGAAACACCATATATTTT.

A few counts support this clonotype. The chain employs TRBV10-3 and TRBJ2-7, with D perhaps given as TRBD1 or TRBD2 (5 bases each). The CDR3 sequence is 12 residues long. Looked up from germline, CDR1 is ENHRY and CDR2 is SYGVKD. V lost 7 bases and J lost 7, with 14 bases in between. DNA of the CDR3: TGTGCCATCAAGACGAGGGGTAGGGAGCAGTACTTC. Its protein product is CAIKTRGREQYF.

The CDR3 loop reads CASSLTYAGGIETQYF. CDR3 DNA: TGTGCCAGCAGCTTAACGTATGCGGGAGGGATAGAGACCCAGTACTTC. The genes are TRBV7-3 and TRBJ2-5, with 9 positions matching TRBD2. Per germline, CDR1 SGHTA and CDR2 FQGTGA. The CDR3 loop spans 16 amino acids. Unmatched junction bases numbered 6, after V lost 0 bases and J lost 4 bases.

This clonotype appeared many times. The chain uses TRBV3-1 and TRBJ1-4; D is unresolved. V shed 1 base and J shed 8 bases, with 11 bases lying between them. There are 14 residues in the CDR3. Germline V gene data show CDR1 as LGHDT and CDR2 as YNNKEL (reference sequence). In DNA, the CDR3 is TGTGCCAGCAGCCAAGGTCTAGGGAGGGAAAAACTGTTTTTT. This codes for CASSQGLGREKLFF.

The CDR3 DNA reads TGTGCCAGCAGCCGACGTAGCGGGAGGGCCGGTGATACGCAGTATTTT. Translating gives CASSRRSGRAGDTQYF. The V and J genes are TRBV5-4 and TRBJ2-3; 11 nucleotides align to TRBD2. Germline V gives CDR1 SGHNT, CDR2 YYREEE (reference sequence). The V segment lost 4 bases and the J segment 6 bases; nucleotides outside the gene matches: 10. This CDR3 comprises 16 residues.

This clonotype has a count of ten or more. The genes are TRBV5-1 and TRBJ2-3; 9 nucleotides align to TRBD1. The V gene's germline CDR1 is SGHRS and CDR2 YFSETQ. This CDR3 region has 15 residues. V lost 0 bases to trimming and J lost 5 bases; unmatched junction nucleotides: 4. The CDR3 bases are TGCGCCAGCAGCTTGGGGGGACAGGGAGTAGATACGCAGTATTTT. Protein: CASSLGGQGVDTQYF.

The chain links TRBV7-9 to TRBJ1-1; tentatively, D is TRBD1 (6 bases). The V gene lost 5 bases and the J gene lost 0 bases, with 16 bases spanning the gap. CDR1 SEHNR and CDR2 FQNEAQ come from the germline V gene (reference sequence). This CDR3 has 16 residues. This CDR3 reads CASSPYRDNLNTEAFF. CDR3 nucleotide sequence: TGTGCCAGCAGCCCGTACCGGGACAACCTGAACACTGAAGCTTTCTTT.

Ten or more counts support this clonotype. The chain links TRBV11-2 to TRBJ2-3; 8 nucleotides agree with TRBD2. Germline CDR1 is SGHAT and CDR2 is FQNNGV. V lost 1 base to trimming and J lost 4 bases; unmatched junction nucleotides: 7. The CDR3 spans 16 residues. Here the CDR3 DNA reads TGTGCCAGCAGCTTAGCGGGAGGGTTAGATCCAGATACGCAGTATTTT. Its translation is CASSLAGGLDPDTQYF.

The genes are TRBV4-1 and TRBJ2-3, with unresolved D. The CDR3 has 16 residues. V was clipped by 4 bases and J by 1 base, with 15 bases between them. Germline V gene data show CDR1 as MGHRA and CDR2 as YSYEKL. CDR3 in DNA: TGCGCCAGCAGCCGGTTACCTTCTGACGGCACAGATACGCAGTATTTT. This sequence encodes CASSRLPSDGTDTQYF.

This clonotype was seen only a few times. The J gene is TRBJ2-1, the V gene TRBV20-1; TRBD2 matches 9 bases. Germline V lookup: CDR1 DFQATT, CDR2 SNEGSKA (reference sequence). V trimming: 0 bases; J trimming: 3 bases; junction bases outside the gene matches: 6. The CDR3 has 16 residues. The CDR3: CSARDPQREVYNEQFF. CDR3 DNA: TGCAGTGCTAGAGATCCCCAGCGGGAGGTCTACAATGAGCAGTTCTTC.

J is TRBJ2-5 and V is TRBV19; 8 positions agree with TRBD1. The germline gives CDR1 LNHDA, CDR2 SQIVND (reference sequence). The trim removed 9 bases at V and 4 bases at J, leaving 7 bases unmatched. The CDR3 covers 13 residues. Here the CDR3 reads CASAGQGAETQYF. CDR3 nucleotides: TGTGCCAGCGCCGGACAGGGAGCAGAGACCCAGTACTTC.

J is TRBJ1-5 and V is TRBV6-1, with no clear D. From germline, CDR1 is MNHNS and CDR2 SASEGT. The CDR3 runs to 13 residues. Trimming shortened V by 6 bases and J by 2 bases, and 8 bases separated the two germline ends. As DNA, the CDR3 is TGTGCCAGCAGCGTACAACGCAATCAGCCCCAGCATTTT. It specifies CASSVQRNQPQHF.

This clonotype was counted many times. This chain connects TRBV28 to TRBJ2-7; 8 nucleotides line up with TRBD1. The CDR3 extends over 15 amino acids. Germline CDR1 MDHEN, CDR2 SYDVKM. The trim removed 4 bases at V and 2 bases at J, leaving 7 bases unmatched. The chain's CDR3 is CASSSRTGRPYEQYF. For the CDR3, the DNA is TGTGCCAGCAGTTCCCGGACAGGGCGGCCCTACGAGCAGTACTTC.